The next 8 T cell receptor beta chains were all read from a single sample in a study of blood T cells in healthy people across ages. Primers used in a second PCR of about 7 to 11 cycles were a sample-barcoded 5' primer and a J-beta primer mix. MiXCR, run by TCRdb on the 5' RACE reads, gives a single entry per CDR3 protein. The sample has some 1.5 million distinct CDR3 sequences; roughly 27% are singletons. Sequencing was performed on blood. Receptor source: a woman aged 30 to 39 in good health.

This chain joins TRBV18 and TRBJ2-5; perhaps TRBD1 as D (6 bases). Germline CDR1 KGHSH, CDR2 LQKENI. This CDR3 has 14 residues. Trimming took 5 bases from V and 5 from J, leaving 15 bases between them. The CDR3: CASSSRGGTETQYF. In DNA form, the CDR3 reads TGTGCCAGCTCATCCAGGGGTGGTACGGAGACCCAGTACTTC.

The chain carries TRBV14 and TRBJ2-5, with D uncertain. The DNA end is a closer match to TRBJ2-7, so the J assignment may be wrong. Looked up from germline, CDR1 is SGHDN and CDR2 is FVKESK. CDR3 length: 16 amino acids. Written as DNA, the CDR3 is TGTGCCAGCAGCCAATCTGGGGTAAGCATCGGCTACGAGCAGTACTTC. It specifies CASSQSGVSIGYEQYF.

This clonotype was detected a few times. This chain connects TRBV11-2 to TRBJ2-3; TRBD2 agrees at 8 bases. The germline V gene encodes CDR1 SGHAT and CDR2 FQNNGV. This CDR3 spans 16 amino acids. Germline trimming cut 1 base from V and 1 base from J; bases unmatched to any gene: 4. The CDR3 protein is CASSLAVSGGTDTQYF. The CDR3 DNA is TGTGCCAGCAGCTTAGCCGTTAGCGGGGGCACAGATACGCAGTATTTT. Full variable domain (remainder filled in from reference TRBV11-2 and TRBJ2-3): EAGVAQSPRYKIIEKRQSVAFWCNPISGHATLYWYQQILGQGPKLLIQFQNNGVVDDSQLPKDRFSAERLKGVDSTLKIQPAKLEDSAVYLCASSLAVSGGTDTQYFGPGTRLTVL.

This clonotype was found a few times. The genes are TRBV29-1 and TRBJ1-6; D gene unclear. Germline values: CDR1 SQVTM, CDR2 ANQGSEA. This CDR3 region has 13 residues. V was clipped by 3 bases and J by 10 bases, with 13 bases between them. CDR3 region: CSVDSGERSPLHF. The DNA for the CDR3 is TGCAGCGTTGATAGCGGGGAGCGGTCACCCCTCCACTTT.

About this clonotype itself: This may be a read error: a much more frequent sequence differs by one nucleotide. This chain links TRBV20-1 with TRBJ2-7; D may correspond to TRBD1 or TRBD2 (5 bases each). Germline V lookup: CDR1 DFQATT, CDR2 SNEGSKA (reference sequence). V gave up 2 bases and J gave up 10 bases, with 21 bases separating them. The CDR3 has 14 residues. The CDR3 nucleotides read TGCAGTGCTAGACCGGGGCTCTACCAAGAGATCCAGTACTTC. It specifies CSARPGLYQEIQYF.

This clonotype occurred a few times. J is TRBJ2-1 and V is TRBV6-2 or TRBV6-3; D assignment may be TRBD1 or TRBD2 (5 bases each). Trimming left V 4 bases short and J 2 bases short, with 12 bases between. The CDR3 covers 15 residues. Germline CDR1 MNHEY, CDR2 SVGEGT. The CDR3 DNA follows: TGTGCCAGCAGTTCCGGGACCGCCACCTACAATGAGCAGTTCTTC. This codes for CASSSGTATYNEQFF.

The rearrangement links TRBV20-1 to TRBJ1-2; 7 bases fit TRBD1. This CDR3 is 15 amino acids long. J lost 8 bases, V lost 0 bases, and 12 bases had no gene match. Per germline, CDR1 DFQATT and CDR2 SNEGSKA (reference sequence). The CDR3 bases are TGCAGTGCTAGAGACCCAATCGACAGGGTGAGAGGCTACACCTTC. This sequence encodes CSARDPIDRVRGYTF.

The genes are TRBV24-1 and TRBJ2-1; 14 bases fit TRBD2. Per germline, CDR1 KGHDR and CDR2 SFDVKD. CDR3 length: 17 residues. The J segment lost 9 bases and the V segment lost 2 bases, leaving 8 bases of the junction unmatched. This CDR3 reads CATSDSTGLAGVGEQFF. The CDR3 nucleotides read TGTGCCACCAGTGATTCGACGGGACTAGCGGGAGTAGGTGAGCAGTTCTTC.